This T cell receptor (delta chain) was profiled in a study of γδ T cells in repeated Plasmodium falciparum infection. Broader study findings: Over time and infection, Vgamma9/Vdelta2+ repertoires remained highly stable and polyclonal. In Vdelta2-negative, largely Vdelta1+, gammadelta repertoires, repeated controlled infections appeared to drive clonal selection waves.

V lost 6 bases to trimming and J lost 2 bases, with 28 bases between them. There are 19 residues in the CDR3. Looked up from germline, CDR1 is TSWWSYY and CDR2 is QGS. Gammadelta T cells were flow-sorted from PBMC into Vgamma9/Vdelta2+ and Vdelta2-negative populations for bulk analysis. TRG and TRD sequences were obtained from every sorted gammadelta sample. TCRdb re-called clones from the multiplex PCR reads via CATT. The top ten hold 9.6% of the sample, which has 90,000 or so delta-chain clones, 0.85% to 1% seen once. Points on this clone: The antigen is undetermined. A far larger clone is a single base away, which makes a read error likely. Other DNA sequences in this specimen translate into the identical CDR3.

Specimen: gamma-delta T cells from blood. The rearrangement uses TRDV1 and TRDJ1; TRDD3 might be the D (6 bases). This clonotype was obtained from a pool of human donors (malaria-infected and uninfected, not separated). CDR3: CALGEGWVRGSLYTDKLIF. The CDR3 nucleotides are TGTGCTCTTGGCGAAGGTTGGGTGAGGGGGAGCCTGTATACCGATAAACTCATCTTT.